This T cell receptor beta chain was identified during a study of T cell responses to AZD1222 COVID-19 vaccine. With 4 bases clipped from V and 3 bases from J, the junction kept 9 bases outside the gene matches. The CDR3 is 15 residues long. Germline CDR1 and CDR2: SGHNT and YYREEE (reference sequence). A word on this clone: Its specificity is unknown.

TCRdb keeps only in-frame clones here, not all; method: immunoSEQ multiplex PCR. The sample lists roughly 120,000 clones; over 75% were seen once. Study-wide findings and caveats: Only a handful of people who got AZD1222 tested seropositive at baseline. Mostly white British, mostly female donors; authors suggested clonal diversity may be underestimated.

The gene calls are TRBV5-4 and TRBJ2-5; 7 nucleotides agree with TRBD1. Specimen: peripheral blood, collected on day 0 of MenACWY control vaccination. This receptor was taken from an adult in good health. The CDR3 spells CASSQTGAREETQYF. The CDR3 nucleotides are TGTGCCAGCAGCCAAACAGGGGCGAGAGAAGAGACCCAGTACTTC.